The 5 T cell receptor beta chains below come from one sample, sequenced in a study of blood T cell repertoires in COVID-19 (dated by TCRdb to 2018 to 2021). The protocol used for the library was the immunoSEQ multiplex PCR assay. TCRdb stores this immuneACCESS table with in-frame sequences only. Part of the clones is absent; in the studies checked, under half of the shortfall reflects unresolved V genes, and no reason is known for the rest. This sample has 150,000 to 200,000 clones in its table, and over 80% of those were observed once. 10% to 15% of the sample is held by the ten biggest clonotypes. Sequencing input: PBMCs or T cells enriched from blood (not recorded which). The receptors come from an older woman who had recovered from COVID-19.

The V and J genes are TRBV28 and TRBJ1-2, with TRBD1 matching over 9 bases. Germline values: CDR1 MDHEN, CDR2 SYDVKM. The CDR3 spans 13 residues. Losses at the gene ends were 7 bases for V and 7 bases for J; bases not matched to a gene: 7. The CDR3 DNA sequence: TGTGCCAGCATAACCACAGGGGGCGCTGGCTACACCTTC. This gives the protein CASITTGGAGYTF.

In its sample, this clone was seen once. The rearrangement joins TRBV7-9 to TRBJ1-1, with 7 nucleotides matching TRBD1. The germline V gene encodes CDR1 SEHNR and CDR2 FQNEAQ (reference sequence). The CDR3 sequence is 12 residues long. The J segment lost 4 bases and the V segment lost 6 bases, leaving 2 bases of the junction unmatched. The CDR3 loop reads CASRQGFTEAFF. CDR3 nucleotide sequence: TGTGCCAGCAGACAGGGGTTCACTGAAGCTTTCTTT. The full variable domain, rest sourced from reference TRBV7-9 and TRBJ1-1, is DTGVSQNPRHKITKRGQNVTFRCDPISEHNRLYWYRQTLGQGPEFLTYFQNEAQLEKSRLLSDRFSAERPKGSFSTLEIQRTEQGDSAMYLCASRQGFTEAFFGQGTRLTVV.

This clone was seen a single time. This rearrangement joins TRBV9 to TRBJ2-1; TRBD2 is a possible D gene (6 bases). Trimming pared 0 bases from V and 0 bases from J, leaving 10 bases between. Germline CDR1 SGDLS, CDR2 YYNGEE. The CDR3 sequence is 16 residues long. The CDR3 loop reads CASSVAGVSSYNEQFF. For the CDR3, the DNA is TGTGCCAGCAGCGTAGCGGGGGTAAGCTCCTACAATGAGCAGTTCTTC.

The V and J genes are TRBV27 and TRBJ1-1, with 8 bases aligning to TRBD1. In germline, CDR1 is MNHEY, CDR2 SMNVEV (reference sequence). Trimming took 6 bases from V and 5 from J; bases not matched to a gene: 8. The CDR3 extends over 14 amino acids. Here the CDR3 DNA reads TGTGCCAGCAGCCCGACAGGGGCTTATACTGAAGCTTTCTTT. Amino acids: CASSPTGAYTEAFF.

CDR3 in DNA: TGCAGTGCTAGTGGTAAAGAGCAGTACTTC. This gives the protein CSASGKEQYF. The chain combines TRBV20-1 with TRBJ2-7, with D unresolved. The CDR3 extends over 10 amino acids. The germline V and J ends were trimmed by 3 bases and 7 bases, with 7 bases remaining between them. Germline V gene data show CDR1 as DFQATT and CDR2 as SNEGSKA (reference sequence).